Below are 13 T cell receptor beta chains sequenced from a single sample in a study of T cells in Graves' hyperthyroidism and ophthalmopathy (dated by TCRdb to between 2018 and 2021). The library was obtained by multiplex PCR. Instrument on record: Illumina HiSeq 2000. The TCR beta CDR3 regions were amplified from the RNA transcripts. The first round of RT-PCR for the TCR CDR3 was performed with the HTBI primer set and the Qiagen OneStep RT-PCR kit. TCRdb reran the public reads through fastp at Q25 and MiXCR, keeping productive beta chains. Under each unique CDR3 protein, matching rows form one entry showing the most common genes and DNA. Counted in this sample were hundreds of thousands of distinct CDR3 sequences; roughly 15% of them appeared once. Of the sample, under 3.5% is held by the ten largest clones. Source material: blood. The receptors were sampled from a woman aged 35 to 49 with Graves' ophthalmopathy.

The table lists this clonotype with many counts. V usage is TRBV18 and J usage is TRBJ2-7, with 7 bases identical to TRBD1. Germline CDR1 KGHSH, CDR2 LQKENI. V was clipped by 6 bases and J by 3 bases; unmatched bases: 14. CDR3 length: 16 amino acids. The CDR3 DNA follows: TGTGCCAGCTCCCTAAGCTATGGACAGGAACTCTACGAGCAGTACTTC. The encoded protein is CASSLSYGQELYEQYF.

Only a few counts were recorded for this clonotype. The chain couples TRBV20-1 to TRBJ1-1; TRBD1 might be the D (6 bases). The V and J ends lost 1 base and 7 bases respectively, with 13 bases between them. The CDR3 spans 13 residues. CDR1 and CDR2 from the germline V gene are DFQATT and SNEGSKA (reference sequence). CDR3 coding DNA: TGCAGTGCTAGAGTAGGGGGAGTGAATGAAGCTTTCTTT. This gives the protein CSARVGGVNEAFF.

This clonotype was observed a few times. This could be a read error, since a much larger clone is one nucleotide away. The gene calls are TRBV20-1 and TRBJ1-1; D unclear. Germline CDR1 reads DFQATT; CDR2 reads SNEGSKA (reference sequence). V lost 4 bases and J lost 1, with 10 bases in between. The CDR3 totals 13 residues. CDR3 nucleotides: TGCAGTGCTATACAGTTGGGGAACACTGAAGCTTTCTTT. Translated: CSAIQLGNTEAFF.

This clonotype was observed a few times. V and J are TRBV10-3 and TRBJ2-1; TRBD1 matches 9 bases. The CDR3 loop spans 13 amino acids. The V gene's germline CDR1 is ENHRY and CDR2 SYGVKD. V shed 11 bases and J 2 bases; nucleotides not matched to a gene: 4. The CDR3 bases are TGTGCCGCAACAGGGGGCCCCTACAATGAGCAGTTCTTC. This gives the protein CAATGGPYNEQFF.

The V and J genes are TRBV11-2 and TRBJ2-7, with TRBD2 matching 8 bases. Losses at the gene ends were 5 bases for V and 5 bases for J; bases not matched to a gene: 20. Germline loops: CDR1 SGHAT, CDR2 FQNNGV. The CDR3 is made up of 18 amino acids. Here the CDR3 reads CASSPLNRGRGANHEQYF. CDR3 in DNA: TGTGCCAGCAGCCCACTAAACCGCGGGCGGGGGGCAAACCACGAGCAGTACTTC.

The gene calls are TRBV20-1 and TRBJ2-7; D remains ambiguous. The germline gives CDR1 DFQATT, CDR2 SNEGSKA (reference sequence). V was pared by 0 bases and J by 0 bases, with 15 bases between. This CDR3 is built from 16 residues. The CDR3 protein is CSAREPPRAISYEQYF. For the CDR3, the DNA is TGCAGTGCTAGAGAACCTCCCCGGGCCATCTCCTACGAGCAGTACTTC.

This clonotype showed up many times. The CDR3 sequence is CASSRQASGLYEQYF. The CDR3 DNA reads as TGTGCCAGCTCCCGCCAGGCTAGCGGGCTCTACGAGCAGTACTTC. The chain uses TRBV3-1 and TRBJ2-7; TRBD2 aligns across 8 bases. Germline loops: CDR1 LGHDT, CDR2 YNNKEL (reference sequence). Trimming removed 8 bases from V and 3 bases from J; junction bases left unmatched: 12. The CDR3 covers 15 residues.

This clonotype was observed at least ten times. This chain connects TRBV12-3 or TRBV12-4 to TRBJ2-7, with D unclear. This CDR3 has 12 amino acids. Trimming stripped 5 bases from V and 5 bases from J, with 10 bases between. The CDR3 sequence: CASSLRIHEQYF. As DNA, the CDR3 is TGTGCCAGCAGTCTCAGGATCCACGAGCAGTACTTC.

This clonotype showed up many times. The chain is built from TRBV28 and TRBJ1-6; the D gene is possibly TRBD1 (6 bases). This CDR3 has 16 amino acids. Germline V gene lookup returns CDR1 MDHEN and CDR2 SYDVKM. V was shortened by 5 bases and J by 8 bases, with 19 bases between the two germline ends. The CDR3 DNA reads TGTGCCAGCAGTCCTACCCGGTCGGGGGCCTATTCACCCCTCCACTTT. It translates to CASSPTRSGAYSPLHF.

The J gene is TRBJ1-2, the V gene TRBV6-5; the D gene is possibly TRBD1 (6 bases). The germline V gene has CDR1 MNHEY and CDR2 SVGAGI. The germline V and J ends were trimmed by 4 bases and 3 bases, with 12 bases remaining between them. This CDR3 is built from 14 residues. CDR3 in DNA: TGTGCCAGCAGTTCGACGGGACAAGACTATGGCTACACCTTC. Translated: CASSSTGQDYGYTF.

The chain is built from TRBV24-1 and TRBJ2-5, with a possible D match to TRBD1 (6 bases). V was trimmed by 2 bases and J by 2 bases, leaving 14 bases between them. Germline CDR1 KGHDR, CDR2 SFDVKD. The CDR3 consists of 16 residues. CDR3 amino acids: CATSDSQDSPQETQYF. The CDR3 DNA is TGTGCCACCAGTGATTCTCAGGACAGTCCGCAAGAGACCCAGTACTTC.

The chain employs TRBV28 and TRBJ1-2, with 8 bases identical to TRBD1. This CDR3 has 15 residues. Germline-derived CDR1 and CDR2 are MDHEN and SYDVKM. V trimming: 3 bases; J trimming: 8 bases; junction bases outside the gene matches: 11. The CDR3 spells CASSLMSWTGIGYTF. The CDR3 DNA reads TGTGCCAGCAGTTTGATGAGTTGGACAGGGATCGGCTACACCTTC.

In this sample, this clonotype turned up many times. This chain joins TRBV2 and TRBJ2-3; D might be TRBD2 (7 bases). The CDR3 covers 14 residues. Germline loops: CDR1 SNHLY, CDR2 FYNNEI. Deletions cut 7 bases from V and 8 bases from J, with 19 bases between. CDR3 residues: CASTKGGARGTQYF. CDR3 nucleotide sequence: TGTGCCAGCACCAAAGGGGGGGCGCGGGGTACGCAGTATTTT. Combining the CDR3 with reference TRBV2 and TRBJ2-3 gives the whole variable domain EPEVTQTPSHQVTQMGQEVILRCVPISNHLYFYWYRQILGQKVEFLVSFYNNEISEKSEIFDDQFSVERPDGSNFTLKIRSTKLEDSAMYFCASTKGGARGTQYFGPGTRLTVL.